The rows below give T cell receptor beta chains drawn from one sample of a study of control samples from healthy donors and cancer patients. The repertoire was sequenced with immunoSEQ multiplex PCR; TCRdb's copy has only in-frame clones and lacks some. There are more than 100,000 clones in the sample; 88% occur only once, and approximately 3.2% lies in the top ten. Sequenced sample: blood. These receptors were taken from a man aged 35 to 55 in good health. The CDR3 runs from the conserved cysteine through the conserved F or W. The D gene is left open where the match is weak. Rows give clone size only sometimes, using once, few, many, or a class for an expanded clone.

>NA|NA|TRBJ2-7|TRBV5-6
TGTGCCAGCAGCTTGGGCGGCGGCTACGAGCAGTACTTC
CASSLGGGYEQYF
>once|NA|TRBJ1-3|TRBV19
TGTGCCAGTAGTCTCGGGACAATAAACACCATATATTTT
CASSLGTINTIYF
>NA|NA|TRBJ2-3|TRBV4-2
TGTGCCAGCAGCCCAAGTGGAGGGGAGGCAGATACGCAGTATTTT
CASSPSGGEADTQYF
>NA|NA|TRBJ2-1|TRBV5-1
TGCGCCAGCAGCGCGGACAGCCGCTCCTACAATGAGCAGTTCTTC
CASSADSRSYNEQFF
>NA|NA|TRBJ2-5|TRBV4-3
TGCGCCAGCAGCCAGAGGGAGGCGGGACAAGAGACCCAGTACTTC
CASSQREAGQETQYF
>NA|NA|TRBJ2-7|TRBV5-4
TGTGCCAGCAGCATTGATGGCTACGAGCAGTACTTC
CASSIDGYEQYF
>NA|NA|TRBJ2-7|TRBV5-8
TGTGCCAGCAGCCCCCGGGACTTCCCAACCTACGAGCAGTACTTC
CASSPRDFPTYEQYF
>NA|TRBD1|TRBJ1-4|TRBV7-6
TGTGCCAGCAGCCTCTCGGACAGGGGGGCAGGAGGGGAAAAACTGTTTTTT
CASSLSDRGAGGEKLFF
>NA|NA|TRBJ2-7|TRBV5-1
TGCGCCAGCAGCCTGAAGGGGTACGAGCAGTACTTC
CASSLKGYEQYF
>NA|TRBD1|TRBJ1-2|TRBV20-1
TGCAGTGCTAGTGGTCTCGGGACAGGGGTCCCCCCCCTAGATGGCTACACCTTC
CSASGLGTGVPPLDGYTF
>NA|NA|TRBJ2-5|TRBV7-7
TGTGCCAGCAGTCTCTTAGGGCAGGGCGGTAAGGAGACCCAGTACTTC
CASSLLGQGGKETQYF
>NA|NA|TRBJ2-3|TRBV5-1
TGCGCCAGCAGCTTGATAGCTCATAGCACAGATACGCAGTATTTT
CASSLIAHSTDTQYF
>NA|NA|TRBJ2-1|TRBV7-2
TGTGCCAGCAGCTTAGCGTCTCGGGAGCAGTTCTTC
CASSLASREQFF
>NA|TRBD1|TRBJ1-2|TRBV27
TGTGCCAGCAGTTTTGTAGGGGGCCATGGCTACACCTTC
CASSFVGGHGYTF
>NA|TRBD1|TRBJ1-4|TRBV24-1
TGTGCCACCAGTGATTCCGGGACAGGGGGTGAAAAACTGTTTTTT
CATSDSGTGGEKLFF
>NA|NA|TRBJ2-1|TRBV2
TGTGCCAGCAGCGCCGACAGGTTAAATGAGCAGTTCTTC
CASSADRLNEQFF
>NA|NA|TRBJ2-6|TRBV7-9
TGTGCCAGCAGCTTAGACGTAGCTGGGGCCAACGTCCTGACTTTC
CASSLDVAGANVLTF
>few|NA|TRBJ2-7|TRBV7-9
TGTGCCAGCAGCCCCCCGGGGTACGAGCAGTACTTC
CASSPPGYEQYF
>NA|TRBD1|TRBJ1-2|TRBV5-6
TGTGCCAGCAGCTTCGAGGACAGGGGCGGCTATGGCTACACCTTC
CASSFEDRGGYGYTF
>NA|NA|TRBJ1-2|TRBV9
TGTGCCAGCAGCGTAGTTCCGAGGTTGAACTATGGCTACACCTTC
CASSVVPRLNYGYTF
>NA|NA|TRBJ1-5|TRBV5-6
TGTGCCAGCAGCTTGGCTGGGGGTGCGAGCAATCAGCCCCAGCATTTT
CASSLAGGASNQPQHF
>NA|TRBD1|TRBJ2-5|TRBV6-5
TGTGCCAGCAGGACGGGACAGACATACCAAGAGACCCAGTACTTC
CASRTGQTYQETQYF
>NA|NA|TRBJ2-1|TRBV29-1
TGCAGCGTTGAAAGTTGGGGGCGTGTGGAGGGACGTGAGCAGTTCTTC
CSVESWGRVEGREQFF
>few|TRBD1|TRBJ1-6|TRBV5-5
TGTGCCAGCAGCAGACAGGGAAGGGATTCACCCCTCCACTTT
CASSRQGRDSPLHF
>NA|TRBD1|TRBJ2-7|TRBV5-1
TGCGCCAGCAGCTCCGGGACAGCCGTCCCAAACGAGCAGTACTTC
CASSSGTAVPNEQYF
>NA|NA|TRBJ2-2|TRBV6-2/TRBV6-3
TGTGCCAGCAGTTACTCACCGAGGCGTGGTAACACCGGGGAGCTGTTTTTT
CASSYSPRRGNTGELFF
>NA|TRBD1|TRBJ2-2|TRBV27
TGTGCCAGCAGTTTATCCCCGGGACAGGGAAACACCGGGGAGCTGTTTTTT
CASSLSPGQGNTGELFF
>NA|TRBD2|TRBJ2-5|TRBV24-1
TGTGCCACCAGTGATTTGAGCCTAGCGGGGGGCAAGTACCAAGAGACCCAGTACTTC
CATSDLSLAGGKYQETQYF
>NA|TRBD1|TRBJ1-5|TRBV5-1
TGCGCCAGCAGCTCGCCAACCGGGACAGAAAGAGTAGAGCCCCAGCATTTT
CASSSPTGTERVEPQHF
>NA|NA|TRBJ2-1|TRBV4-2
TGTGCCAGCCAGGGACTCTCGTACAATGAGCAGTTCTTC
CASQGLSYNEQFF
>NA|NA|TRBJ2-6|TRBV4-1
TGCGCCAGCAGCCAAGTCCGGAACTCTGGGGCCAACGTCCTGACTTTC
CASSQVRNSGANVLTF
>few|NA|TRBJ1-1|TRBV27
TGTGCCAGCAGTTTAGGATTGGGGGTGACTGAAGCTTTCTTT
CASSLGLGVTEAFF
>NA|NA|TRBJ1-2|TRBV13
TGTGCCAGCAGCTTAGTGTTTTCTGGCTACACCTTC
CASSLVFSGYTF
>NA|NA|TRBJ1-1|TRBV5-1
TGCGCCAGCAGCTTGTTAGGTAAGCTGAACACTGAAGCTTTCTTT
CASSLLGKLNTEAFF
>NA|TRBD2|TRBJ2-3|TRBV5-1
TGCGCCAGCAGCTCCCTCGGGGGGGTCACAGATACGCAGTATTTT
CASSSLGGVTDTQYF
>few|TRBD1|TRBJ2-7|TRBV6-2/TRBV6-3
TGTGCCAGCACCCCGCTTGGACAGGGGAGCTCCTACGAGCAGTACTTC
CASTPLGQGSSYEQYF
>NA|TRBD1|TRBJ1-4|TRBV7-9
TGTGCCAGCAGCAAAACAGGGGGCTTGGCTAATGAAAAACTGTTTTTT
CASSKTGGLANEKLFF
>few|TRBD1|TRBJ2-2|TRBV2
TGTGCCAGCAGTGCCGGGACAGCGAACACCGGGGAGCTGTTTTTT
CASSAGTANTGELFF
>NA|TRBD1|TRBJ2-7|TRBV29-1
TGCAGCGCCTCCAATCCGGGACAGAGATACGAGCAGTACTTC
CSASNPGQRYEQYF
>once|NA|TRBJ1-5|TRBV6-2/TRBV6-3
TGTGCCAGCAGTTCCAGGGTGGTACAGCCCCAGCATTTT
CASSSRVVQPQHF
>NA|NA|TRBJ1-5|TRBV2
TGTGCCAGCTCTTTTAGCAATCAGCCCCAGCATTTT
CASSFSNQPQHF
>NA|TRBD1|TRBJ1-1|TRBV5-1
TGCGCCAGCAGCTTACAGGGGGCCGAAGCTTTCTTT
CASSLQGAEAFF
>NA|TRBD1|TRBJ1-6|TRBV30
TGTGCCTGGAGTATCACAGGGGAGACACCCCTCCACTTT
CAWSITGETPLHF